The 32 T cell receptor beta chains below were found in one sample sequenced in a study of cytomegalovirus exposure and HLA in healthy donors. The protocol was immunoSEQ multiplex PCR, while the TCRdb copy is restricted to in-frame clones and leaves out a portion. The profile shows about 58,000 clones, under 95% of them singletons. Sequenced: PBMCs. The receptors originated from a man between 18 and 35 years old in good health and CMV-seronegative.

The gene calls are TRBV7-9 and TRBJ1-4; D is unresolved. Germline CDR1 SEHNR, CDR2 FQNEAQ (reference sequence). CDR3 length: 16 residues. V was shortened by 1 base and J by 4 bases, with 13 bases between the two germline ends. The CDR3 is CASSLGFGDLNEKLFF. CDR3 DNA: TGTGCCAGCAGCTTAGGTTTTGGAGACCTTAATGAAAAACTGTTTTTT.

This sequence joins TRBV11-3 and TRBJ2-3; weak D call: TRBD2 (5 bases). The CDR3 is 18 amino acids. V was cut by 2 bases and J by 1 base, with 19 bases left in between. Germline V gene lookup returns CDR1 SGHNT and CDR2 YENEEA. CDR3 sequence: CASSLCASSKAGTDTQYF. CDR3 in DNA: TGTGCCAGCAGCTTATGTGCCTCCAGCAAAGCGGGCACAGATACGCAGTATTTT. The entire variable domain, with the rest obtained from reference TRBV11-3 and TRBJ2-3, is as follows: EAGVVQSPRYKIIEKKQPVAFWCNPISGHNTLYWYLQNLGQGPELLIRYENEEAVDDSQLPKDRFSAERLKGVDSTLKIQPAELGDSAVYLCASSLCASSKAGTDTQYFGPGTRLTVL.

CDR3 sequence: CASSFYGGRQETQYF. The CDR3 nucleotides read TGTGCCAGCAGCTTTTATGGCGGGAGACAAGAGACCCAGTACTTC. The chain is built from TRBV5-4 and TRBJ2-5; 7 positions agree with TRBD2. Germline trimming cut 2 bases from V and 2 bases from J; bases unmatched to any gene: 6. Per the germline V gene, CDR1 is SGHNT and CDR2 is YYREEE (reference sequence). This CDR3 is built from 15 residues.

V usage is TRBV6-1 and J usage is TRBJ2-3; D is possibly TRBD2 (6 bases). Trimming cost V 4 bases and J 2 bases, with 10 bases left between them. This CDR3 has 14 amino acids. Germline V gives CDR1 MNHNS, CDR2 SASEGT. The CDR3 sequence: CASSGRRDTDTQYF. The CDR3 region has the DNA TGTGCCAGCAGTGGAAGGAGGGACACAGATACGCAGTATTTT.

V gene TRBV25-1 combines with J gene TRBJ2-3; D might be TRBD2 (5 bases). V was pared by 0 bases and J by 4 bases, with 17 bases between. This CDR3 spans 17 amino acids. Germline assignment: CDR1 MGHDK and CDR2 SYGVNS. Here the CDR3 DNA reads TGTGCCAGCAGTGAATACGCGGCCCGGGGTGGTCCAGATACGCAGTATTTT. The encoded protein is CASSEYAARGGPDTQYF.

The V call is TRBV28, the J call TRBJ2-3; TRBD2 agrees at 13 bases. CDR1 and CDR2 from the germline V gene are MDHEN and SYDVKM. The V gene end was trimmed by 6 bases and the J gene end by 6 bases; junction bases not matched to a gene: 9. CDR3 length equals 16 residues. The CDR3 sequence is CASSLLTSGRPDTQYF. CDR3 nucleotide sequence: TGTGCCAGCAGCCTTCTGACTAGCGGGAGGCCGGATACGCAGTATTTT.

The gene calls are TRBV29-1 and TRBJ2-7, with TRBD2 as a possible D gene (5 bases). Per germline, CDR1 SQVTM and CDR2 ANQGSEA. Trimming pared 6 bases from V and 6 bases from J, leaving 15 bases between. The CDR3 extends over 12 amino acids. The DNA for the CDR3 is TGCAGCGTGCGGACTGTGGTGGGCGAGCAGTACTTC. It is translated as CSVRTVVGEQYF.

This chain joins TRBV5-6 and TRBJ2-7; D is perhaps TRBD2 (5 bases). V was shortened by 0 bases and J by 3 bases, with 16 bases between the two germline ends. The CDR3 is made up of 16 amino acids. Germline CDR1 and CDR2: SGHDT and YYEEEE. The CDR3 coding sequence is TGTGCCAGCAGCTTGGGGACTGTCAGTATTGGCTACGAGCAGTACTTC. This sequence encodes CASSLGTVSIGYEQYF.

This chain's CDR3 is CASKLGGPMDEQFF. CDR3 bases: TGTGCCTCAAAATTGGGAGGGCCTATGGATGAGCAGTTCTTC. This rearrangement joins TRBV19 to TRBJ2-1, with 7 bases matching TRBD2. Losses at the gene ends were 11 bases for V and 8 bases for J; bases not matched to a gene: 15. CDR1 and CDR2 (germline): LNHDA, SQIVND (reference sequence). The CDR3 runs to 14 residues.

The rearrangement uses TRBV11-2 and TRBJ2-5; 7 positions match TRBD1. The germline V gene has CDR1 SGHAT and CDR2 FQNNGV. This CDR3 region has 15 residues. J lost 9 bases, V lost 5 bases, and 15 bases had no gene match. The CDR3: CASSGERDSGPSQYF. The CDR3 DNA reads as TGTGCCAGCAGCGGGGAACGGGACAGCGGACCGTCCCAGTACTTC.

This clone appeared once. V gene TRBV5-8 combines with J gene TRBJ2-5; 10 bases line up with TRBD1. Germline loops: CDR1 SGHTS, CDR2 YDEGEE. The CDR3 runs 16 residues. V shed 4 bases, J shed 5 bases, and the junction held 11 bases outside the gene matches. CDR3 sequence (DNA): TGTGCCAGCAGCCTAGGACAGGGGGGAGGCGTGGAGACCCAGTACTTC. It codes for CASSLGQGGGVETQYF.

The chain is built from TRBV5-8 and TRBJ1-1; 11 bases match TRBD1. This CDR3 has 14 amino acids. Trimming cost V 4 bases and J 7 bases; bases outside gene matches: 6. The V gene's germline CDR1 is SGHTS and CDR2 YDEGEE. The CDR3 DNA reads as TGTGCCAGCAGCCACCGGGACAGGGGGTTTGAAGCTTTCTTT. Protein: CASSHRDRGFEAFF.

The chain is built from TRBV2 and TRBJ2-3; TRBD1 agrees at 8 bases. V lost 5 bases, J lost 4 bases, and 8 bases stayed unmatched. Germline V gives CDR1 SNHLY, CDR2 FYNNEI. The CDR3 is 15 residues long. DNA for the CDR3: TGTGCCAGCAGTCTTGACAGGGGACGAGCAGATACGCAGTATTTT. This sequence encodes CASSLDRGRADTQYF.

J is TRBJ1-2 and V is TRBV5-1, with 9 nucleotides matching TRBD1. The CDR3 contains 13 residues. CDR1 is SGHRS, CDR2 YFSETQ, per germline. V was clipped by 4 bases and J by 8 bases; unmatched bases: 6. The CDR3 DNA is TGCGCCAGCAGCCCGGGACAGGGAGAAGGCTACACCTTC. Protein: CASSPGQGEGYTF.

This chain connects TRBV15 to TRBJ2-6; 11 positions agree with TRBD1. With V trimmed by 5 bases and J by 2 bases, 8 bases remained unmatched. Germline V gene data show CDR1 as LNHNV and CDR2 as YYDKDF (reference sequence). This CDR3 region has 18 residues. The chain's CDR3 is CATSSRGQGEAGANVLTF. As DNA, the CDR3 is TGTGCCACCAGCTCCCGGGGACAGGGGGAAGCTGGGGCCAACGTCCTGACTTTC. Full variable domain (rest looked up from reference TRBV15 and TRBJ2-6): DAMVIQNPRYQVTQFGKPVTLSCSQTLNHNVMYWYQQKSSQAPKLLFHYYDKDFNNEADTPDNFQSRRPNTSFCFLDIRSPGLGDTAMYLCATSSRGQGEAGANVLTFGAGSRLTVL.

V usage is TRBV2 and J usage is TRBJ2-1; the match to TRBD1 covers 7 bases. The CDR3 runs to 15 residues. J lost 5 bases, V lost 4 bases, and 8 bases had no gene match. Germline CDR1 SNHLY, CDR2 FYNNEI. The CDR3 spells CASSATGTANNEQFF. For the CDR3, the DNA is TGTGCCAGCAGTGCAACCGGGACAGCCAACAATGAGCAGTTCTTC.

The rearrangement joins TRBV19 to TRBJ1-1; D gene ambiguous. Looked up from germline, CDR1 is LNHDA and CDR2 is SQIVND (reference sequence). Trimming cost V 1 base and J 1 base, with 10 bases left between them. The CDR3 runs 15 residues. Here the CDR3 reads CASSIVYGGNTEAFF. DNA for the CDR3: TGTGCCAGTAGTATAGTTTATGGCGGGAACACTGAAGCTTTCTTT. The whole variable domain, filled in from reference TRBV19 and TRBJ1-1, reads DGGITQSPKYLFRKEGQNVTLSCEQNLNHDAMYWYRQDPGQGLRLIYYSQIVNDFQKGDIAEGYSVSREKKESFPLTVTSAQKNPTAFYLCASSIVYGGNTEAFFGQGTRLTVV.

CDR3 DNA: TGTGCCAGTGGGAGAATCCAAGACGGGGAGCTGTTTTTT. This sequence encodes CASGRIQDGELFF. The V gene is TRBV6-5, the J gene TRBJ2-2; possibly TRBD2 for D (5 bases). Germline CDR1 MNHEY, CDR2 SVGAGI. V dropped 9 bases and J dropped 7 bases, with 15 bases sitting between them. This CDR3 contains 13 residues.

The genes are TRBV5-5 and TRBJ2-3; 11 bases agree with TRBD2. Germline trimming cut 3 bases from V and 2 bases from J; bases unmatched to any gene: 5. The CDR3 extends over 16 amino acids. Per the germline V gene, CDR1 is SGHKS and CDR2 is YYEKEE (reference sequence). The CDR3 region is CASSWGTSGNTDTQYF. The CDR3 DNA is TGTGCCAGCAGCTGGGGGACTAGCGGCAACACAGATACGCAGTATTTT.

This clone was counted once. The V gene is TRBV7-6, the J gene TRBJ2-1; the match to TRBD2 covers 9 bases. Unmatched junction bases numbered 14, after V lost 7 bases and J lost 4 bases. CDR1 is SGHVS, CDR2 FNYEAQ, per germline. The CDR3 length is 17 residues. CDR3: CASTFWVAGEAYNEQFF. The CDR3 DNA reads TGTGCCAGCACATTCTGGGTAGCGGGAGAGGCGTACAATGAGCAGTTCTTC.

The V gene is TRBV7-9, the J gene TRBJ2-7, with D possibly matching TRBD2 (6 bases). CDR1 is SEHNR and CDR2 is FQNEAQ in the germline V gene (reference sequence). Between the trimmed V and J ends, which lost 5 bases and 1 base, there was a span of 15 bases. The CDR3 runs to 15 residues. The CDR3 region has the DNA TGTGCCAGCAGCCCGCGGGACTCCTCTTCCTACGAGCAGTACTTC. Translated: CASSPRDSSSYEQYF. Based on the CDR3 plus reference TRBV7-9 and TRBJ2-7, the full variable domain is DTGVSQNPRHKITKRGQNVTFRCDPISEHNRLYWYRQTLGQGPEFLTYFQNEAQLEKSRLLSDRFSAERPKGSFSTLEIQRTEQGDSAMYLCASSPRDSSSYEQYFGPGTRLTVT.

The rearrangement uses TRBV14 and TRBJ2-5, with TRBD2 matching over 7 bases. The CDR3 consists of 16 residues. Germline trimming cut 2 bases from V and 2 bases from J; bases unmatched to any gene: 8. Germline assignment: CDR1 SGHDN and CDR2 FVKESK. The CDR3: CASSQPRVSGQETQYF. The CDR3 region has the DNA TGTGCCAGCAGCCAACCTCGGGTTAGCGGGCAAGAGACCCAGTACTTC.

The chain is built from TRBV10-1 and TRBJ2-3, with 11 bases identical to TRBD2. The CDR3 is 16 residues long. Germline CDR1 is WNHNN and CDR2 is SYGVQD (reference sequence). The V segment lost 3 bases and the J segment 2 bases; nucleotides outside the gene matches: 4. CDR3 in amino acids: CASSDFSGRATDTQYF. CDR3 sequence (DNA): TGCGCCAGCAGTGATTTTAGCGGGAGGGCCACAGATACGCAGTATTTT.

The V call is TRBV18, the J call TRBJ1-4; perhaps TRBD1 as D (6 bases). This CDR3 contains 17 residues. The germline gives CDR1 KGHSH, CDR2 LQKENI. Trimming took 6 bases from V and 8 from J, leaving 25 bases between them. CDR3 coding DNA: TGTGCCAGCTCCGAAGGCAGGGGAAGTCGTAATTGGGAAAAACTGTTTTTT. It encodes CASSEGRGSRNWEKLFF.

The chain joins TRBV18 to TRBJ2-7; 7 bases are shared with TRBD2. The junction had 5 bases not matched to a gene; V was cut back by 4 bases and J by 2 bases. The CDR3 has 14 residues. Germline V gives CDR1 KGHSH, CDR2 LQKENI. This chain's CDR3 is CASSQREETYEQYF. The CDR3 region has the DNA TGTGCCAGCTCACAACGGGAGGAAACCTACGAGCAGTACTTC.

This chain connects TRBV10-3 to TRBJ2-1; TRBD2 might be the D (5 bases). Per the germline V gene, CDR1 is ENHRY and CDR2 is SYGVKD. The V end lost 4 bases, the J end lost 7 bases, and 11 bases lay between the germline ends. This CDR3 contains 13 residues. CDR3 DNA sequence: TGTGCCATCAGTGGAGGGTTGGGAAATGAGCAGTTCTTC. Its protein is CAISGGLGNEQFF.

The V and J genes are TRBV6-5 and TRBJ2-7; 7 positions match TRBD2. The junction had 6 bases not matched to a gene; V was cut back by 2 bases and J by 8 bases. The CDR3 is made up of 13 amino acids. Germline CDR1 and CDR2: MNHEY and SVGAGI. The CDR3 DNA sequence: TGTGCCAGCAGTTACCTAGCGGAAATTCAGCAGTACTTC. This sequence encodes CASSYLAEIQQYF.

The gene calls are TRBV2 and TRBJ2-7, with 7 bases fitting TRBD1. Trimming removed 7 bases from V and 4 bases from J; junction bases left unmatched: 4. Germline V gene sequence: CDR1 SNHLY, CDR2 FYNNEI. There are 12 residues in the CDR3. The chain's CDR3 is CASMTGNYEQYF. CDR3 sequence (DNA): TGTGCCAGCATGACAGGGAATTACGAGCAGTACTTC. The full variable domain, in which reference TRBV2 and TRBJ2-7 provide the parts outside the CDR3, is EPEVTQTPSHQVTQMGQEVILRCVPISNHLYFYWYRQILGQKVEFLVSFYNNEISEKSEIFDDQFSVERPDGSNFTLKIRSTKLEDSAMYFCASMTGNYEQYFGPGTRLTVT.

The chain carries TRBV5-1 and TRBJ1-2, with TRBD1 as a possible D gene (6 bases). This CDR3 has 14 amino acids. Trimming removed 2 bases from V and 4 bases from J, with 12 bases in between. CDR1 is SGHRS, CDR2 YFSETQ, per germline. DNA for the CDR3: TGCGCCAGCAGCTTAGGCAGGGGTAGCTATGGCTACACCTTC. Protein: CASSLGRGSYGYTF.

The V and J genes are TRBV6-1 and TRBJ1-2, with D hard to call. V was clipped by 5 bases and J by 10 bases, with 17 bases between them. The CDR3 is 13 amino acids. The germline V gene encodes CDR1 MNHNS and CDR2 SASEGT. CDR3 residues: CASSPGREWNYTF. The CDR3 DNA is TGTGCCAGCAGTCCCGGACGGGAGTGGAACTACACCTTC.

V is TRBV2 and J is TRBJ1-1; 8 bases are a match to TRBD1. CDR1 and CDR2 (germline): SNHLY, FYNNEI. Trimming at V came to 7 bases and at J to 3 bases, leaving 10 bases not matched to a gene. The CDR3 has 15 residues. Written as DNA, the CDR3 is TGTGCCAGCACAGGGGGCCTCGGATTTGACACTGAAGCTTTCTTT. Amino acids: CASTGGLGFDTEAFF.

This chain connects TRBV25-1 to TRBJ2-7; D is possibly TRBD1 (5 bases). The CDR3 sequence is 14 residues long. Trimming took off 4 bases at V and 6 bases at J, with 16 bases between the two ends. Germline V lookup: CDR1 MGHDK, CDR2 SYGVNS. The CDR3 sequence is CASSGAGLRVEQYF. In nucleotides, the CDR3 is TGTGCCAGCAGTGGGGCAGGGCTCCGTGTCGAGCAGTACTTC.